This section outlines one T cell receptor beta chain sequence together with its context. CDR1 is WSHSY and CDR2 is SAAADI in the germline V gene. The junction had 11 bases not matched to a gene; V was cut back by 5 bases and J by 2 bases. The CDR3 consists of 16 residues. Here immunoSEQ multiplex PCR was the method, and the copy in TCRdb shows in-frame clones only, minus some. The repertoire has about 36,000 clones, around 90% of them found once; the top ten carry about 0.58%. The sample originates from a study of T cell changes during pregnancy in multiple sclerosis. The sequence was obtained from a female donor with multiple sclerosis, enrolled in a pregnancy study. This sequence joins TRBV10-2 and TRBJ2-7; TRBD2 matches 8 bases. This material consisted of CD4+ T cells from peripheral blood mononuclear cells, taken in the first trimester of pregnancy. The CDR3: CASSLILAEGAYEQYF. The CDR3 region has the DNA TGCGCCAGCAGTCTTATACTAGCGGAAGGTGCCTACGAGCAGTACTTC.